One and the same sample provided the 4 T cell receptor beta chains below, sequenced in a study of cytomegalovirus exposure and HLA in healthy donors (dated by TCRdb to 2016 to 2017). Libraries were built with the immunoSEQ multiplex PCR assay. A mixture of 60 forward primers for TCR Vbeta segments and 13 reverse primers for TCR Jbeta segments was used in the multiplex PCR. TCRdb took over this immuneACCESS table, retaining in-frame rearrangements with V and J assigned. Such tables are incomplete; in checked studies, under half of the missing clones stem from an unresolved V gene, and the remainder is unexplained. The sample table lists about 200,000 clones, around 64% of them with a count of one. The ten largest clones capture about 2.5% of the sample. Source material: PBMCs. Receptors originate from a man aged 35-49 years in good health and CMV-seropositive.

The chain employs TRBV15 and TRBJ1-5; TRBD1 might be the D (5 bases). Trimming cost V 0 bases and J 1 base, with 10 bases left between them. The CDR3 runs to 16 residues. Germline CDR1 reads LNHNV; CDR2 reads YYDKDF (reference sequence). This chain's CDR3 is CATSRDGGVSNQPQHF. In DNA, the CDR3 is TGTGCCACCAGCAGAGATGGGGGGGTAAGCAATCAGCCCCAGCATTTT. Looking up the rest from reference TRBV15 and TRBJ1-5 gives the full variable domain: DAMVIQNPRYQVTQFGKPVTLSCSQTLNHNVMYWYQQKSSQAPKLLFHYYDKDFNNEADTPDNFQSRRPNTSFCFLDIRSPGLGDTAMYLCATSRDGGVSNQPQHFGDGTRLSIL.

This clone has just a few counts. The chain links TRBV4-1 to TRBJ2-7; tentative D call: TRBD1 (5 bases). Germline V gives CDR1 MGHRA, CDR2 YSYEKL. The V end lost 4 bases, the J end lost 4 bases, and 14 bases lay between the germline ends. The CDR3 consists of 14 residues. The CDR3 region is CASSRIQEGYEQYF. CDR3 DNA: TGCGCCAGCAGCCGGATACAGGAAGGGTACGAGCAGTACTTC.

V usage is TRBV5-5 and J usage is TRBJ2-7; TRBD2 matches 8 bases. This CDR3 comprises 15 residues. Germline CDR1 reads SGHKS; CDR2 reads YYEKEE (reference sequence). The trim removed 0 bases at V and 3 bases at J, leaving 5 bases unmatched. CDR3 protein: CASSLDLAGYYEQYF. CDR3 bases: TGTGCCAGCAGCTTGGATCTAGCGGGTTACTACGAGCAGTACTTC. The entire variable domain, with the rest obtained from reference TRBV5-5 and TRBJ2-7, is as follows: DAGVTQSPTHLIKTRGQQVTLRCSPISGHKSVSWYQQVLGQGPQFIFQYYEKEERGRGNFPDRFSARQFPNYSSELNVNALLLGDSALYLCASSLDLAGYYEQYFGPGTRLTVT.

The rearrangement uses TRBV7-9 and TRBJ2-7, with D unclear. V was trimmed by 3 bases and J by 7 bases, leaving 7 bases between them. The CDR3 consists of 11 residues. Germline loops: CDR1 SEHNR, CDR2 FQNEAQ (reference sequence). CDR3 bases: TGTGCCAGCAGCTTCCCGGGTGAGCAGTACTTC. It yields the protein CASSFPGEQYF.